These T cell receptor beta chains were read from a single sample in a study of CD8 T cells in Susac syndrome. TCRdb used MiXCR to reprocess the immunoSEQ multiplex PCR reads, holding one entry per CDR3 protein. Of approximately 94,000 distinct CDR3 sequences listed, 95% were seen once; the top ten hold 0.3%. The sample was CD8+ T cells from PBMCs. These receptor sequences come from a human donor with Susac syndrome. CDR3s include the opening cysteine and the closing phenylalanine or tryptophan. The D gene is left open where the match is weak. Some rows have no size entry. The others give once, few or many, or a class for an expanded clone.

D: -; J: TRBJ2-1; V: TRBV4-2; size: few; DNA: TGTGCCAGCAGCCAGAGCGATGAGCAGTTCTTC; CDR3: CASSQSDEQFF
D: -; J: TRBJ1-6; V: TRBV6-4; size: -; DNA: TGTGCCAGCAGAAGACAAAATAATTCACCCCTCCACTTT; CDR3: CASRRQNNSPLHF
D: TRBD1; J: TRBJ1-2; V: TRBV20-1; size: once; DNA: TGCAGTGCTCAGGACAGGGAGCTAGGCTACACCTTC; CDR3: CSAQDRELGYTF
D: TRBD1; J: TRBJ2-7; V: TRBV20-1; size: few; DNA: TGCAGTGTAGGACAGGGGAGATACGAGCAGTACTTC; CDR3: CSVGQGRYEQYF
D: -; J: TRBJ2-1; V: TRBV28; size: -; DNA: TGTGCCAGCTCTGGCGGAGAGCAGTTCTTC; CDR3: CASSGGEQFF
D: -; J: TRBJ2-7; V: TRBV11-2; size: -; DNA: TGTGCCAGCAGCTCGTCTGCCTACGAGCAGTACTTC; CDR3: CASSSSAYEQYF
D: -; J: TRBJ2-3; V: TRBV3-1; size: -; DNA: TGTGCCAGCAGCCAAACCGCTGTTGGGGGAGATACGCAGTATTTT; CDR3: CASSQTAVGGDTQYF
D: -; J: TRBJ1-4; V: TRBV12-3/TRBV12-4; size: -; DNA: TGTGCCAGCAGTTTTCGGCATGGTGCAACTAATGAAAAACTGTTTTTT; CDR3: CASSFRHGATNEKLFF
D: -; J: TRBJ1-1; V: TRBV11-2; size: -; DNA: TGTGCCAGCAGCTTACACCCGATGAACACTGAAGCTTTCTTT; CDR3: CASSLHPMNTEAFF
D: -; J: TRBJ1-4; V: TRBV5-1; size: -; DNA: TGCGCCAGCAGCATCGACAGTGAAAAACTGTTTTTT; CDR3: CASSIDSEKLFF
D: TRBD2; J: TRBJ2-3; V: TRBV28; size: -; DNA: TGTGCCAGCAGTTTAGCGGGAGCGGCAGATACGCAGTATTTT; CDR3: CASSLAGAADTQYF
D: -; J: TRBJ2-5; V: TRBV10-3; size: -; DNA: TGTGCCATCAGTGAGTTGGCAGCCCAAGAGACCCAGTACTTC; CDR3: CAISELAAQETQYF
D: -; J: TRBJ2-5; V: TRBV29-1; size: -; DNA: TGCAGCGTAATTGACGGCCAGGGGACCCAGTACTTC; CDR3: CSVIDGQGTQYF
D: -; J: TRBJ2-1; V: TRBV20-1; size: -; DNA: TGCAGTGCTAGAGAAAATTTTGGGAATGAGCAGTTCTTC; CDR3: CSARENFGNEQFF
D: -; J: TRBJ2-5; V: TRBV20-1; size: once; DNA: TGCAGTGCTAGTGGGGAGATCGGAGAGACCCAGTACTTC; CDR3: CSASGEIGETQYF
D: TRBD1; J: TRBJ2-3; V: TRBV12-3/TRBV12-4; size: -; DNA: TGTGCCAGCAGGGGACAGTCGTCTCAGTATTTT; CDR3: CASRGQSSQYF
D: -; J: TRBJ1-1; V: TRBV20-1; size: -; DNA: TGCAGTGCTAGAGATCTTAAGTTGAACACTGAAGCTTTCTTT; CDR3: CSARDLKLNTEAFF
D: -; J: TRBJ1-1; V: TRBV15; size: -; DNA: TGTGCCACCAGCAGAAGGGGAAATTCGGCTGAAGCTTTCTTT; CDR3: CATSRRGNSAEAFF
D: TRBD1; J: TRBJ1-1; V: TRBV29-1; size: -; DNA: TGCAGCGCCTCAGGGGGGCTTGGTGAAGCTTTCTTT; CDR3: CSASGGLGEAFF
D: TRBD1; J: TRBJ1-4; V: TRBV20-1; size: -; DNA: TGCAGTGCTAGAGAAACACAGGGGATTTTCGGAAAACTGTTTTTT; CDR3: CSARETQGIFGKLFF
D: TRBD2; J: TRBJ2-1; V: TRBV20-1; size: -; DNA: TGCAGTGCTAGAGATCAGACTAGCGCCTGGACCTACAATGAGCAGTTCTTC; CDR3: CSARDQTSAWTYNEQFF
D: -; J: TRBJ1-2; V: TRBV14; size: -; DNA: TGTGCCAGCAGCCCCGGGGCGTGGGACCGCGGAGATGGCTACACCTTC; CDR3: CASSPGAWDRGDGYTF
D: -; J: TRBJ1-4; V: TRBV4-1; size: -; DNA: TGCGCCAGCCAGGGTGATAATGAAAAACTGTTTTTT; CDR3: CASQGDNEKLFF
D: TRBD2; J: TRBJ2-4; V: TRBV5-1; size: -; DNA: TGCGCCAGCAGCAGGACTAGCGGGAGGGACCGTCTCATTCAGTACTTC; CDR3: CASSRTSGRDRLIQYF
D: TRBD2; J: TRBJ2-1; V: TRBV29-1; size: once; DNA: TGCAGCGCGGACGGCCTAGCGGGAGTCTCCTACAATGAGCAGTTCTTC; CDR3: CSADGLAGVSYNEQFF
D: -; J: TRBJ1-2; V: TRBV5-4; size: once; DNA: TGTGCCAGCAGCTTTCAGGAGGGTACTGGCTACACCTTC; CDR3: CASSFQEGTGYTF
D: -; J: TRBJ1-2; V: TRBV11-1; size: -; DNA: TGTGCCAGCAGCTTCAGCGGGGCGCAAGGCTACACCTTC; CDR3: CASSFSGAQGYTF
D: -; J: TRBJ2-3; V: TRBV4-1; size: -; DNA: TGCGCCAGCAGCCAAGGCGGGCCCGCAGATACGCAGTATTTT; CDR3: CASSQGGPADTQYF
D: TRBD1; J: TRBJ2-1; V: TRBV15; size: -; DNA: TGTGCCACCAGCAGGGGACAGGGGGCAGGTGAGCAGTTCTTC; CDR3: CATSRGQGAGEQFF
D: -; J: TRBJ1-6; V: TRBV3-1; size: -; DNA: TGTGCCAGCAGCCAAGTCGGCGAGGGTTCACCCCTCCACTTT; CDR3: CASSQVGEGSPLHF
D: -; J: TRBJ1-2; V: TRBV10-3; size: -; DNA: TGTGCCATCAGTGACGGGCAGGGAGACGGCTACACCTTC; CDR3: CAISDGQGDGYTF
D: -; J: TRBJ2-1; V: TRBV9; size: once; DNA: TGTGCCAGCAGCGACCTCGACAGGCACAATGAGCAGTTCTTC; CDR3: CASSDLDRHNEQFF
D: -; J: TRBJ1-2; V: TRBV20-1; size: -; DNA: TGCAGTGCTCGGGCAGGGAATAACTATGGCTACACCTTC; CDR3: CSARAGNNYGYTF
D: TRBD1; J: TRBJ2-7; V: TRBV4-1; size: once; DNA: TGCGCCAGCAGCCAAGGAACCGGGACAGGGGGCTTCTACGAGCAGTACTTC; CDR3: CASSQGTGTGGFYEQYF
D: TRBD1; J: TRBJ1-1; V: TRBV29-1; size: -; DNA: TGCAGCGTTGTTACAGGGGATATGAACACTGAAGCTTTCTTT; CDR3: CSVVTGDMNTEAFF
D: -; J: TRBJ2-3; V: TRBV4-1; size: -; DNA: TGCGCCAGCAGCCATGCTTCCGGGGGCACAGATACGCAGTATTTT; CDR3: CASSHASGGTDTQYF
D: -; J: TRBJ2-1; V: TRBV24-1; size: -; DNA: TGTGCCACCAGTGATCCTGCCGTGACCCCCTACAATGAGCAGTTCTTC; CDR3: CATSDPAVTPYNEQFF
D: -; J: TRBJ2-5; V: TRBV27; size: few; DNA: TGTGCCAGCAGTTTAGCCTTGGAGACCCAGTACTTC; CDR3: CASSLALETQYF
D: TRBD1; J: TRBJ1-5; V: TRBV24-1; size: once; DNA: TGTGCCACCAGGCAGGACAGGGTAGGCAATCAGCCCCAGCATTTT; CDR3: CATRQDRVGNQPQHF
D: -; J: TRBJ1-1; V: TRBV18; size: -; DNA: TGTGCCAGCTCACCGCCGGGCGCCGCCACTGAAGCTTTCTTT; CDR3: CASSPPGAATEAFF
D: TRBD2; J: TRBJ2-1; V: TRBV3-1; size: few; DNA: TGTGCCAGCAGCCAGGGACTAGCGGACTCCTACAATGAGCAGTTCTTC; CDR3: CASSQGLADSYNEQFF